What follows describes a single T cell receptor beta chain. Its antigen is unknown. The PCR contained 60 Vbeta and 13 Jbeta primers. Assay used: immunoSEQ multiplex PCR; TCRdb lists only in-frame clones, some missing. The table records some 140,000 clones, 60% to 85% of them present only once. This sample is part of a study of cytomegalovirus exposure and HLA in healthy donors. Across the whole study: As an earlier analysis found, 180 million or so T cells yielded approximately 100 million unique TCR beta sequences. Study-wide results and caveats: A later analysis linked a missense DCLRE1C variant to TCR beta V- and J-gene trimming.

In germline, CDR1 is MNHNS, CDR2 SASEGT. The CDR3 sequence is 13 residues long. The V and J ends lost 4 bases and 4 bases respectively, with 10 bases between them. This chain connects TRBV6-1 to TRBJ1-1, with D perhaps TRBD1 (5 bases). The sequenced sample was PBMCs. The source is a man younger than 40 in good health and CMV-seronegative. CDR3 amino acids: CASSARGGTEAFF. The CDR3 DNA follows: TGTGCCAGCAGTGCTAGGGGAGGCACTGAAGCTTTCTTT.